The subject of this entry is one T cell receptor (beta chain). The sample is drawn from a study of blood T cell repertoires in COVID-19. Study at large: COVID-19 samples from acute and convalescent phases originated in the United States, Italy and Spain. T cells, B-cell-depleted T cells, or PBMCs supplied cDNA or gDNA.

Participant ages covered roughly 18 to 89 years across around 22 US areas. This table comes from immunoSEQ multiplex PCR, and its TCRdb copy is limited to in-frame clones, with some not included. In the table there are 250,000 to 350,000 clones, almost 90% of which are singletons. CDR1 is MDHEN, CDR2 SYDVKM, per germline. V was pared by 3 bases and J by 1 base, with 9 bases between. This CDR3 is built from 15 residues. The clonotype originates from a woman aged 18-35 years with acute COVID-19. The sequenced sample consisted of PBMCs or T cells enriched from blood (not recorded which). The chain has TRBV28 and TRBJ2-2; a possible D gene is TRBD2 (7 bases). The CDR3 loop is CASSFGGQNTGELFF. Written as DNA, the CDR3 is TGTGCCAGCAGTTTCGGGGGGCAGAACACCGGGGAGCTGTTTTTT.